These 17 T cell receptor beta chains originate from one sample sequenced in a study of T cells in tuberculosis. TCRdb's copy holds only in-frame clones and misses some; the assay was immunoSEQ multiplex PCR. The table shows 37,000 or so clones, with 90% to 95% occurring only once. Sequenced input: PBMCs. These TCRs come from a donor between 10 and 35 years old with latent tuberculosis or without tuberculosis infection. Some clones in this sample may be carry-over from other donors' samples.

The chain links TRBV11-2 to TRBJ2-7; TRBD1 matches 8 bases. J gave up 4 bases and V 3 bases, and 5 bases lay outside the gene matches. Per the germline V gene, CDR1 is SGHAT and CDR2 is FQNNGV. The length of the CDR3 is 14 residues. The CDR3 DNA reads TGTGCCAGCAGCTTTAACAGGGGGACTTACGAGCAGTACGTC. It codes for CASSFNRGTYEQYV.

This chain's CDR3 is CASSSGPGGTGELFF. CDR3 coding DNA: TGCGCCAGCAGCTCCGGTCCGGGGGGCACCGGGGAGCTGTTTTTT. The J gene is TRBJ2-2, the V gene TRBV5-1; 7 bases line up with TRBD2. Germline lookup yields CDR1 SGHRS and CDR2 YFSETQ. This CDR3 comprises 15 residues. The ends lost 3 bases at V and 4 bases at J; junction bases unmatched: 6.

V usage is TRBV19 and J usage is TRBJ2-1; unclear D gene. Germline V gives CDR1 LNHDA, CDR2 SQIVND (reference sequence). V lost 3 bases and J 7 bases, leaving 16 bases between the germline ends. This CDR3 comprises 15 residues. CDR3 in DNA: TGTGCCAGTAGTATTCGGAGTGAAGTGATGAATGAGCAGTTCTTC. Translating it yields CASSIRSEVMNEQFF.

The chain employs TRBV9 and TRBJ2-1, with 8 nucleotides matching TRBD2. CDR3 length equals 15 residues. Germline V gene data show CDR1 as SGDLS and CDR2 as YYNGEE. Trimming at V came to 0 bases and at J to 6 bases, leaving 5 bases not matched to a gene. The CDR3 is CASSVENGGANEQFF. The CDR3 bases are TGTGCCAGCAGCGTAGAAAACGGGGGGGCCAATGAGCAGTTCTTC.

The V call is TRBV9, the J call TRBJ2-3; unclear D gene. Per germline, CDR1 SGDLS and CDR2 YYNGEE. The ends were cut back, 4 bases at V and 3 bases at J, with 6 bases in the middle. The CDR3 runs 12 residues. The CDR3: CASSPRTDTQYF. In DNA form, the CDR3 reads TGTGCCAGCAGCCCCCGGACAGATACGCAGTATTTT.

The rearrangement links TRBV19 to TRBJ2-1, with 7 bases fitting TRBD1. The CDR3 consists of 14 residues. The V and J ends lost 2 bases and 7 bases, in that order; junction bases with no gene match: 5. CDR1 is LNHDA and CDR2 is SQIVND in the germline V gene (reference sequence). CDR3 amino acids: CASSIIHRGNEQFF. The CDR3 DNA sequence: TGTGCCAGTAGTATAATTCACAGGGGTAATGAGCAGTTCTTC.

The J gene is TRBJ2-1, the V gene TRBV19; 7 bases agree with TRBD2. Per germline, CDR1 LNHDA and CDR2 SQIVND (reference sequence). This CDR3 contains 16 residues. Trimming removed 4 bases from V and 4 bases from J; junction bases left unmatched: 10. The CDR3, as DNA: TGTGCCAGTAGTACCCCGAGGCTAGCGGCTTACAATGAGCAGTTCTTC. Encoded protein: CASSTPRLAAYNEQFF.

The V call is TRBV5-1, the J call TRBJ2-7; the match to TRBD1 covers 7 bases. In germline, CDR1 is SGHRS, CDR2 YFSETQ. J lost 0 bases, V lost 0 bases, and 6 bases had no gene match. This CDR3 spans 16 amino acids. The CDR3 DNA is TGCGCCAGCAGCTTGGGAGACAGGGAGACCTCCTACGAGCAGTACGTC. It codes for CASSLGDRETSYEQYV.

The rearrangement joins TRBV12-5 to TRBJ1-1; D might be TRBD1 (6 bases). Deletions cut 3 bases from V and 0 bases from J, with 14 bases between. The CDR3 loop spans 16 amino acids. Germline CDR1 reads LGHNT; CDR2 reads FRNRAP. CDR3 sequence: CASGLRGKSLNTEAFF. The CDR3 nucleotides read TGTGCTAGTGGTTTAAGGGGGAAGAGTTTGAACACTGAAGCTTTCTTT.

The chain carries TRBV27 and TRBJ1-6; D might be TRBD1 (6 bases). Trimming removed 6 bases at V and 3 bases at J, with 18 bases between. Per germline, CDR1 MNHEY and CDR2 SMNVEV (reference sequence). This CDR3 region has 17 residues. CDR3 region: CASRSNRDSYYNSPLHF. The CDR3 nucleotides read TGTGCCAGCAGAAGCAACAGGGATTCTTACTATAATTCACCCCTCCACTTT.

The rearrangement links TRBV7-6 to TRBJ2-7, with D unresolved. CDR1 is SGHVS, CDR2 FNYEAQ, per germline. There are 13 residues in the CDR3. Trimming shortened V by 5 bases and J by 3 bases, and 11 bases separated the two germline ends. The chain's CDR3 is CASSNETGYEQYF. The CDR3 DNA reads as TGTGCCAGCAGCAACGAGACGGGCTACGAGCAGTACTTC.

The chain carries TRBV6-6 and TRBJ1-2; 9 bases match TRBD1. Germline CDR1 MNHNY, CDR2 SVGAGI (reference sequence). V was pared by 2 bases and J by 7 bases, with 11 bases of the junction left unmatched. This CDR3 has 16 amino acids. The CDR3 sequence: CASSYQGQGPMGGYTF. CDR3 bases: TGTGCCAGCAGTTACCAAGGACAGGGGCCCATGGGTGGCTACACCTTC.

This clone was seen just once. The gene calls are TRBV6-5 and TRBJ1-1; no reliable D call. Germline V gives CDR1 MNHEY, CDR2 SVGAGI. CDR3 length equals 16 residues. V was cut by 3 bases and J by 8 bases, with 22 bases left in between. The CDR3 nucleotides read TGTGCCAGCAGTTATGGCGCAGCAGCGATGGGAGCCGAAGCTTTCTTT. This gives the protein CASSYGAAAMGAEAFF.

CDR3 loop: CASTLGTVDTQYF. The CDR3 DNA follows: TGTGCCAGCACCCTAGGGACTGTGGATACGCAGTATTTT. This chain links TRBV9 with TRBJ2-3, with D possibly TRBD2 on 6 matching bases. The germline V and J ends were trimmed by 6 bases and 6 bases, with 14 bases remaining between them. Germline V gene sequence: CDR1 SGDLS, CDR2 YYNGEE. The CDR3 is 13 amino acids.

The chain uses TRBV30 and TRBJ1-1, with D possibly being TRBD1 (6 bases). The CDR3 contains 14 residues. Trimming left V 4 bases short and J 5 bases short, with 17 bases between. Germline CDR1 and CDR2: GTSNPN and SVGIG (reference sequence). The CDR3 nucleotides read TGTGCCTGGATTCCCTGGGGGGGGGCTACTGAAGCTTTCTTT. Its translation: CAWIPWGGATEAFF.

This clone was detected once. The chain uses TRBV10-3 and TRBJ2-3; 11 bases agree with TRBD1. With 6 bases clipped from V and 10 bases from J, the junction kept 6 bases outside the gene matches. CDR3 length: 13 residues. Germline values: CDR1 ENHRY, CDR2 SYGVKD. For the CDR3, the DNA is TGTGCCATCAGGGGGACAGGGGGACTTCCGCAGTATTTT. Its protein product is CAIRGTGGLPQYF.

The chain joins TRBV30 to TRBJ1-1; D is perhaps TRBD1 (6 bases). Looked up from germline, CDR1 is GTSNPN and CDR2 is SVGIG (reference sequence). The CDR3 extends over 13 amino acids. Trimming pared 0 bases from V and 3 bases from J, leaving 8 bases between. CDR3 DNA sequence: TGTGCCTGGAGTGTAGGGGGGGACACTGAAGCTTTCTTT. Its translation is CAWSVGGDTEAFF.